A selection of T cell receptor beta chains follows, all from one sample in a study of T cell responses to AZD1222 COVID-19 vaccine. Sequenced by immunoSEQ multiplex PCR; TCRdb stores in-frame clones only, minus some. The sample lists fewer than 120,000 clones; approximately 90% were seen once. Sample: peripheral blood, taken on day 0 of AZD1222 vaccination. Source of these receptors: an adult in good health. Each CDR3 is given with its conserved first and last residue. Fields, in order: D gene, CDR3 length, V gene, J gene, clone size, CDR3 protein, CDR3 DNA. The D gene is left open where the match is weak. Size tells how often a clone was seen (once, few, many) or the class of an expanded clone, and some rows leave it out.

>TRBD1|14|TRBV5-1|TRBJ1-1|NA
CASSGGQGNTEAFF
TGCGCCAGCAGCGGAGGACAGGGGAACACTGAAGCTTTCTTT
>NA|15|TRBV30|TRBJ2-4|NA
CASGHRYGAKNIQYF
TGTGCCTCGGGACACCGATATGGGGCCAAAAACATTCAGTACTTC
>NA|13|TRBV19|TRBJ1-5|NA
CASQGNRNQPQHF
TGTGCCAGTCAAGGGAATCGCAATCAGCCCCAGCATTTT
>NA|14|TRBV11-3|TRBJ2-3|NA
CASSRVGLGDTQYF
TGTGCCAGCAGCCGGGTTGGCCTGGGGGATACGCAGTATTTT
>NA|14|TRBV13|TRBJ2-1|NA
CASSPVSSTWEQFF
TGTGCCAGCAGCCCAGTTTCATCCACATGGGAGCAGTTCTTC
>NA|13|TRBV6-5|TRBJ1-6|NA
CASSPDYNSPLHF
TGTGCCAGCAGCCCCGACTATAATTCACCCCTCCACTTT
>TRBD1|15|TRBV7-3|TRBJ1-6|NA
CASSLTAGGYSPLHF
TGTGCCAGCAGCTTAACGGCAGGGGGCTATTCACCCCTCCACTTT
>TRBD2|13|TRBV5-6|TRBJ2-3|NA
CASSRAGADTQYF
TGTGCCAGCAGCCGAGCGGGAGCAGATACGCAGTATTTT
>NA|14|TRBV9|TRBJ2-2|NA
CASNLGGDTGELFF
TGTGCCAGCAATTTGGGGGGAGACACCGGGGAGCTGTTTTTT
>TRBD1|13|TRBV19|TRBJ1-2|NA
CASSVQGIGGYTF
TGTGCCAGTAGTGTACAGGGGATCGGTGGCTACACCTTC
>TRBD2|15|TRBV6-1|TRBJ2-7|NA
CASSEALAGAYEQYF
TGTGCCAGCAGTGAAGCCCTAGCGGGAGCCTACGAGCAGTACTTC
>NA|13|TRBV18|TRBJ2-1|NA
CASSPTAGYEQFF
TGTGCCAGCTCACCCACAGCGGGTTATGAGCAGTTCTTC
>NA|15|TRBV15|TRBJ2-5|NA
CATSMEGDAEETQYF
TGTGCCACCAGCATGGAGGGGGACGCAGAAGAGACCCAGTACTTC
>NA|18|TRBV4-3|TRBJ2-5|NA
CASSQDKAGAHPQETQYF
TGCGCCAGCAGCCAAGATAAGGCCGGGGCCCACCCCCAGGAGACCCAGTACTTC
>TRBD2|15|TRBV28|TRBJ2-5|NA
CASSRAGTSDETQYF
TGTGCCAGCAGTCGCGCCGGGACTAGTGACGAGACCCAGTACTTC
>TRBD1|16|TRBV3-1/TRBV3-2|TRBJ1-6|medium-sized
CASSSGQGANNSPLHF
TGTGCCAGCAGCTCCGGACAGGGGGCCAATAATTCACCCCTCCACTTT
>NA|13|TRBV30|TRBJ1-2|NA
CAWRKTENYGYTF
TGTGCCTGGAGGAAGACAGAGAACTATGGCTACACCTTC
>NA|17|TRBV21-1|TRBJ2-1|NA
CASSKGKRDSSYNEQFF
TGTGCCAGCAGCAAAGGAAAAAGGGACAGCTCCTACAATGAGCAGTTCTTC
>TRBD1|15|TRBV6-1|TRBJ2-7|NA
CASSTHRGQSYEQYF
TGTGCCAGCAGTACCCACAGGGGGCAATCCTACGAGCAGTACTTC
>NA|13|TRBV9|TRBJ1-1|once
CASSTGLNTEAFF
TGTGCCAGCAGTACAGGGTTGAACACTGAAGCTTTCTTT
>NA|13|TRBV7-2|TRBJ1-2|NA
CASRNPPVTGYTF
TGTGCCAGCAGGAATCCCCCAGTAACAGGCTACACCTTC
>NA|17|TRBV28|TRBJ1-2|NA
CASSFSPGVGGDYGYTF
TGTGCCAGCAGTTTCAGTCCGGGGGTAGGGGGAGACTATGGCTACACCTTC
>NA|13|TRBV12-3/TRBV12-4|TRBJ2-7|NA
CASSSSNTYEQYF
TGTGCCAGCAGTTCGTCTAACACCTACGAGCAGTACTTC
>TRBD1|14|TRBV5-6|TRBJ1-1|few
CASSFNRGQTEAFF
TGTGCCAGCAGCTTCAACAGGGGGCAAACTGAAGCTTTCTTT
>TRBD1|15|TRBV29-1|TRBJ1-3|NA
CSVGDRGSSGNTIYF
TGCAGCGTAGGGGACAGGGGGAGCTCTGGAAACACCATATATTTT
>TRBD1|14|TRBV19|TRBJ1-4|NA
CASSNGQAEVKLFF
TGTGCCAGTAGTAACGGACAGGCGGAGGTAAAACTGTTTTTT
>NA|15|TRBV25-1|TRBJ2-1|NA
CASSVDRTSYNEQFF
TGTGCCAGCAGTGTCGACAGGACCTCCTACAATGAGCAGTTCTTC
>NA|14|TRBV27|TRBJ2-5|few
CASRSGFSSTTQYF
TGTGCCAGCAGGTCAGGGTTTTCCTCCACTACCCAGTACTTC
>TRBD1|17|TRBV5-1|TRBJ2-7|NA
CASSLEVIGTELYEQYF
TGCGCCAGCAGCTTGGAGGTGATCGGGACAGAACTCTACGAGCAGTACTTC